Following are 2 T cell receptor beta chains from one sample sequenced in a study of T-cell memory formation after mild COVID-19. MiXCR, run by TCRdb on the 5' RACE reads, gives a single entry per CDR3 protein. The top ten clones hold 7% to 9% of a sample with around 510,000 distinct CDR3 sequences, less than 25% of them seen once. The specimen was PBMCs or a T cell subset sorted from them (not recorded which). The receptors were gathered from an adult woman who had mild COVID-19 (a few samples of this study predate the infection). Cell type and time point are not known.

The chain links TRBV12-3 or TRBV12-4 to TRBJ2-2, with TRBD2 identical over 9 bases. The CDR3 totals 17 residues. J gave up 4 bases and V 6 bases, and 12 bases lay outside the gene matches. The CDR3 DNA is TGTGCCAGCAGATCCACCTGGCGGGAGGGTATCACCGGGGAGCTGTTTTTT. Translated, it gives CASRSTWREGITGELFF.

The chain couples TRBV18 to TRBJ2-3, with D uncertain. Trimming removed 3 bases from V and 4 bases from J, with 8 bases in between. Germline CDR1 KGHSH, CDR2 LQKENI. The CDR3 has 13 amino acids. CDR3 in amino acids: CASSPSVADTQYF. CDR3 coding DNA: TGTGCCAGCTCACCCTCGGTGGCAGATACGCAGTATTTT.